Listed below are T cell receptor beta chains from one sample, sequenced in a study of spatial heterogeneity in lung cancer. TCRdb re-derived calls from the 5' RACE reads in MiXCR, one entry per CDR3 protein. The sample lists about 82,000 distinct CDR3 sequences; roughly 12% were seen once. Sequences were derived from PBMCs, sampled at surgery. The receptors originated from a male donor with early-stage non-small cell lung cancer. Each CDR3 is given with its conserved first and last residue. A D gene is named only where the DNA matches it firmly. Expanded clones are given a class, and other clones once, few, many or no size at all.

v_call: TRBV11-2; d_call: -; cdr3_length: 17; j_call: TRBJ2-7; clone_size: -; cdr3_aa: CASSLDQGLIVTYEQYF; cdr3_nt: TGTGCCAGCAGCTTAGACCAAGGACTGATAGTCACCTACGAGCAGTACTTC
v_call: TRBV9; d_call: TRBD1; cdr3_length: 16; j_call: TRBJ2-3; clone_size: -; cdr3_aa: CASSVSGDRGGDTQYF; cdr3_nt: TGTGCCAGCAGCGTTAGCGGGGACAGGGGTGGGGATACGCAGTATTTT
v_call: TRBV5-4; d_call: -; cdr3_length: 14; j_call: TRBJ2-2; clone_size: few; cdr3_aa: CASSVGPNTGELFF; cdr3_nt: TGTGCCAGCAGCGTGGGACCTAACACCGGGGAGCTGTTTTTT
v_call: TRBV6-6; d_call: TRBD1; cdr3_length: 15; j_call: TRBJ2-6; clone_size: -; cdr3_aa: CATDRLSSGANVLTF; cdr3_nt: TGTGCCACGGACAGGCTTTCCTCTGGGGCCAACGTCCTGACTTTC
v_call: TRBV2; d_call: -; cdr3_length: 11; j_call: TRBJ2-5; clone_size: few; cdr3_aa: CASSGDGPQYF; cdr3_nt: TGTGCCAGCAGTGGGGACGGGCCCCAGTACTTC
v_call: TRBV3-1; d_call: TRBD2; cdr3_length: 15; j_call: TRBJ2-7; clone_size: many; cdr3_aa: CASSQVAGVRYEQYF; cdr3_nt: TGTGCCAGCAGCCAAGTAGCGGGCGTGCGATACGAGCAGTACTTC
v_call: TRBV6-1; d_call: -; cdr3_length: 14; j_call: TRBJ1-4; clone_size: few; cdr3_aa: CASSPGGASEKLFF; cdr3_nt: TGTGCCAGCAGCCCAGGTGGGGCGAGTGAAAAACTGTTTTTT
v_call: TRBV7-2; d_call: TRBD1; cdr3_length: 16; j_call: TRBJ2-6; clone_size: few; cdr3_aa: CASSLFQGAGANVLTF; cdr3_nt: TGTGCCAGCAGCTTATTTCAGGGGGCTGGGGCCAACGTCCTGACTTTC
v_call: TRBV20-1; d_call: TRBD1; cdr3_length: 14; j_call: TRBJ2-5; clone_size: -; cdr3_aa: CSALGQGAGETQYF; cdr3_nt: TGCAGTGCTTTGGGACAGGGGGCAGGAGAGACCCAGTACTTC
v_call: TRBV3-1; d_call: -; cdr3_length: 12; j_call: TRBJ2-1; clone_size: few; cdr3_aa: CATGGPSNEQFF; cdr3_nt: TGTGCCACTGGGGGGCCGTCCAATGAGCAGTTCTTC
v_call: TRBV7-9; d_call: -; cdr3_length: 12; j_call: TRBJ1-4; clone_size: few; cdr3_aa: CASSSSLEKLFF; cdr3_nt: TGTGCCAGCAGCTCGAGTCTTGAAAAACTGTTTTTT
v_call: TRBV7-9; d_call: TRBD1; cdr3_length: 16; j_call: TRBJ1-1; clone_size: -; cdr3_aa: CASSLRAGGTTTEAFF; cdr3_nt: TGTGCCAGCAGCTTACGGGCAGGGGGCACGACGACTGAAGCTTTCTTT
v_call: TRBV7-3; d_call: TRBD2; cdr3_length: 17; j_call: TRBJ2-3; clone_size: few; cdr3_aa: CASSLGLAGGGADTQYF; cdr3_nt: TGTGCCAGCAGCTTAGGACTAGCGGGAGGAGGAGCAGATACGCAGTATTTT
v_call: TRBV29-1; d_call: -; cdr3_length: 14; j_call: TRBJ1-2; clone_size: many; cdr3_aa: CSVPPSTENYGYTF; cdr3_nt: TGCAGCGTTCCACCGTCGACAGAAAACTATGGCTACACCTTC
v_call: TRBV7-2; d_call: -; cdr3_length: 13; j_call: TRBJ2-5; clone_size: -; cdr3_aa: CASSFDNQETQYF; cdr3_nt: TGTGCCAGCAGCTTTGACAACCAAGAGACCCAGTACTTC
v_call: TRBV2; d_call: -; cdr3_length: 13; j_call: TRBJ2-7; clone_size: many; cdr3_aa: CASRRTFRLEQYF; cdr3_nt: TGTGCCAGCAGGAGGACCTTTCGTCTCGAGCAGTACTTC
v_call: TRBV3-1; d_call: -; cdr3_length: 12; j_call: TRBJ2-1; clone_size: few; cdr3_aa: CASSPRQGEQFF; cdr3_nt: TGTGCCAGCAGCCCGCGGCAGGGTGAGCAGTTCTTC
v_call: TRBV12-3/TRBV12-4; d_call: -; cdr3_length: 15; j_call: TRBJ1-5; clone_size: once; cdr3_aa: CASSLTGNSNQPRHF; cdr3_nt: TGTGCCAGCAGTTTAACAGGTAATAGCAATCAGCCCCGGCATTTT
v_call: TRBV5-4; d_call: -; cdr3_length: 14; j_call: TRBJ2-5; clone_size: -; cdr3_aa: CASSLVRAQETQYF; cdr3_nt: TGTGCCAGCAGCTTGGTGAGGGCCCAAGAGACCCAGTACTTC
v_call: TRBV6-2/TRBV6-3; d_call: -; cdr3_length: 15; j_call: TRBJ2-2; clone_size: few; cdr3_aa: CARLGIKALTGELFF; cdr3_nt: TGTGCCAGGCTGGGAATCAAGGCCCTCACCGGGGAGCTGTTTTTT
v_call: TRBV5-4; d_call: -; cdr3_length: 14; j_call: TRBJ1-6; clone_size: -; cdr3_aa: CASTTEGDYSPLHF; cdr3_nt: TGTGCCAGCACCACGGAAGGAGACTATTCACCCCTCCACTTT
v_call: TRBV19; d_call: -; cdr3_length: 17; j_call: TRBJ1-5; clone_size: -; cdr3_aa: CASSIRGISPGDQPQHF; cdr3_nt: TGTGCCAGTAGTATACGGGGGATCTCCCCGGGCGATCAGCCCCAGCATTTT
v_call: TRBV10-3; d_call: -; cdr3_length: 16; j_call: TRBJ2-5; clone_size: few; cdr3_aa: CAISEPTRAGPETQYF; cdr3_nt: TGTGCCATCAGTGAGCCGACTAGAGCGGGTCCGGAGACCCAGTACTTC
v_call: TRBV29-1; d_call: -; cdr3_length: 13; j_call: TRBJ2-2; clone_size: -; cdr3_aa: CSVVSVSTGELFF; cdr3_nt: TGCAGCGTTGTGAGTGTTAGCACCGGGGAGCTGTTTTTT
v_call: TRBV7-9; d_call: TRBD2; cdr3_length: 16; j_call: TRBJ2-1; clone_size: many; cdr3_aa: CASSLGDYTPAQEQFF; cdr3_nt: TGTGCCAGCAGCTTAGGGGACTACACCCCTGCCCAGGAGCAGTTCTTC
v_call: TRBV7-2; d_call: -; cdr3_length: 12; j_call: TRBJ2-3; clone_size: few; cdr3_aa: CASRSNTDTQYF; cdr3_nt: TGTGCCAGCAGGTCAAACACAGATACGCAGTATTTT
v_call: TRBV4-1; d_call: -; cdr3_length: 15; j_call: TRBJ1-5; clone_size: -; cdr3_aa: CASSSAGGVNQPQHF; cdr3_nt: TGCGCCAGCAGCTCCGCTGGGGGGGTTAATCAGCCCCAGCATTTT
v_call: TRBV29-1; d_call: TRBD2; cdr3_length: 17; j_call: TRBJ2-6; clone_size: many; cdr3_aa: CSVKGGLAGTGANVLTF; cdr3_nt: TGCAGCGTTAAAGGGGGACTAGCGGGAACAGGGGCCAACGTCCTGACTTTC
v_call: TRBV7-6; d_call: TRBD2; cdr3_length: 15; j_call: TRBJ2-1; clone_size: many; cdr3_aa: CASSLAMLAGNEQFF; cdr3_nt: TGTGCCAGCAGCTTAGCTATGCTAGCGGGCAATGAGCAGTTCTTC
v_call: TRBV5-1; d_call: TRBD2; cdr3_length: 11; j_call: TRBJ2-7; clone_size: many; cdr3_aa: CASGEGPEQYF; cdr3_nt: TGCGCCAGCGGGGAGGGACCCGAGCAGTACTTC
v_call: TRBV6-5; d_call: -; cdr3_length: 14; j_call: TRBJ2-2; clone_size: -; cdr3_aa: CASSSLANTGELFF; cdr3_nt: TGTGCCAGCAGTTCTCTAGCGAACACCGGGGAGCTGTTTTTT
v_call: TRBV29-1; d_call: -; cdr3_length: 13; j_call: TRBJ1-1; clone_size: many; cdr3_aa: CSVGPRVNTEAFF; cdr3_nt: TGCAGCGTGGGACCCAGGGTTAACACTGAAGCTTTCTTT
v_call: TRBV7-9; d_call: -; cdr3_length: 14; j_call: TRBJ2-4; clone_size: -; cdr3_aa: CASSLTGGKNIQYF; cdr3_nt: TGTGCCAGCAGCCTAACAGGAGGCAAAAACATTCAGTACTTC
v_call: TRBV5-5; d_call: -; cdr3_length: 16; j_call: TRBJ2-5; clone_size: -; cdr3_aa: CASSLRPGLVQETQYF; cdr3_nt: TGTGCCAGCAGCTTGCGCCCAGGGTTGGTCCAAGAGACCCAGTACTTC
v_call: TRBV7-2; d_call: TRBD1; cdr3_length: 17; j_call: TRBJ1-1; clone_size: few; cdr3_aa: CASSPRDRGLGYTEAFF; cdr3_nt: TGTGCCAGCAGCCCCCGGGACAGGGGGCTAGGCTACACTGAAGCTTTCTTT
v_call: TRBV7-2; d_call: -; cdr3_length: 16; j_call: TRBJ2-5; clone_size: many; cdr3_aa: CASSLVMGGGGETQYF; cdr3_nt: TGTGCCAGCAGCTTAGTAATGGGGGGGGGCGGAGAGACCCAGTACTTC
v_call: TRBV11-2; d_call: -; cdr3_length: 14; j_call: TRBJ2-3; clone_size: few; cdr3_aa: CASTQRGPTDTQYF; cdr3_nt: TGTGCCAGCACTCAAAGGGGTCCCACAGATACGCAGTATTTT
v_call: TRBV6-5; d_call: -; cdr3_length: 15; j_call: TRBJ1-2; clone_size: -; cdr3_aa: CASSYEEGSSYGYTF; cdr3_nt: TGTGCCAGCAGTTACGAAGAGGGCAGTAGCTATGGCTACACCTTC
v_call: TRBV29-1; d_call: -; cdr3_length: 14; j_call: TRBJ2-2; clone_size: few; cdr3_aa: CSAREGSYTGELFF; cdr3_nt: TGCAGCGCGAGAGAGGGATCCTACACCGGGGAGCTGTTTTTT
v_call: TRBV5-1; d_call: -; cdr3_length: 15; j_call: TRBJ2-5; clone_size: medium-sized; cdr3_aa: CASSPEDSRKETQYF; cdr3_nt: TGCGCCAGCAGCCCCGAGGACAGTCGAAAAGAGACCCAGTACTTC
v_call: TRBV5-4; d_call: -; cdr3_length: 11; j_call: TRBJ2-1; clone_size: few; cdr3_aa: CASSRAGEQFF; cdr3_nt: TGTGCCAGCAGCAGGGCGGGTGAGCAGTTCTTC
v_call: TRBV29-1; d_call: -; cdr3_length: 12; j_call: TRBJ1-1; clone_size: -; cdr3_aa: CSVRGLNTEAFF; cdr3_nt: TGCAGCGTCAGGGGTCTGAACACTGAAGCTTTCTTT
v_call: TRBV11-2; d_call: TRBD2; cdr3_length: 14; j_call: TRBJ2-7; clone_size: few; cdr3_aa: CASTRLAETYEQYF; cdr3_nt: TGTGCCAGCACCCGACTAGCGGAAACTTACGAGCAGTACTTC
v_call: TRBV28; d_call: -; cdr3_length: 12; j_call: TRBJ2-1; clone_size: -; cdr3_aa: CASRGSVGEQFF; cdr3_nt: TGTGCCAGCAGGGGTAGTGTGGGTGAGCAGTTCTTC